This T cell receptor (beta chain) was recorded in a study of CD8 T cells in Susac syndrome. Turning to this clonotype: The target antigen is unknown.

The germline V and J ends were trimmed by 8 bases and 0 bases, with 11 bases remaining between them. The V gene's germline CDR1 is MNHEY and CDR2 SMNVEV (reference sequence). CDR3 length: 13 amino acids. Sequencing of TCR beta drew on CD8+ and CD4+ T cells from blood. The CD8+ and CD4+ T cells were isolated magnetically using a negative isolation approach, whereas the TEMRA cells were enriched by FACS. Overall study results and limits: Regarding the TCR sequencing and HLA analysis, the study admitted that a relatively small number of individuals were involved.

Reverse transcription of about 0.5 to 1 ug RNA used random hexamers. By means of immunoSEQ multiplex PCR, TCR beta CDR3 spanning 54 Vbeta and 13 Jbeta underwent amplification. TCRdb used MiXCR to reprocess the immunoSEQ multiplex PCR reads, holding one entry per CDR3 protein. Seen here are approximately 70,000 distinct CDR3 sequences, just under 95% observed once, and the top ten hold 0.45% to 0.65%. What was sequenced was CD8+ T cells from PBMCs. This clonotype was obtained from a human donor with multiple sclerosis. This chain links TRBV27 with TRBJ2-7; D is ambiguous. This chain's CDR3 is CASGRSSSYEQYF. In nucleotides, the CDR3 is TGTGCCAGCGGACGTAGTAGCTCCTACGAGCAGTACTTC.